This entry concerns a single TCR beta chain. Methods used by the authors: Scientists estimated how many nucleated cells there were by amplifying reference gene primers. Some clones are missing from TCRdb's copy, which holds only in-frame ones; the method was immunoSEQ multiplex PCR. V, J and clone size were drawn from that table, and D and trimming were deduced from the DNA. Counted here are some 65,000 clones, 85% occurring once; the ten biggest clones make up around 2.9%. This record belongs to a study of blood T cell repertoires in COVID-19. Looking at the study overall: The origin of the acute and convalescent COVID-19 samples was the United States, Italy and Spain. In each case, the material was cDNA or gDNA derived from T cells, B-cell-depleted T cells, or PBMCs.

This CDR3 contains 12 residues. Trimming shortened V by 8 bases and J by 5 bases, and 10 bases separated the two germline ends. Germline V gives CDR1 SEHNR, CDR2 FQNEAQ (reference sequence). The chain uses TRBV7-9 and TRBJ2-1, with D hard to call. The sequenced material came from peripheral blood. This receptor was obtained from a man at least 80 years old with acute or convalescent COVID-19. CDR3 nucleotide sequence: TGTGCCAGCCCCGAGGCGGACAATGAGCAGTTCTTC. This codes for CASPEADNEQFF.